In its sample, the clone carrying this T cell receptor beta chain was seen once. This sample was included in a study of blood T cell repertoires in COVID-19. In germline, CDR1 is MGHDK, CDR2 SYGVNS. The V gene end was trimmed by 8 bases and the J gene end by 8 bases; junction bases not matched to a gene: 8. The CDR3 has 12 residues. In the source study's methods: Estimates of nucleated cell counts were drawn from the amplification of reference gene primers. The method was immunoSEQ multiplex PCR; TCRdb's version includes in-frame clones alone and lacks a portion of them. That table furnishes V, J and clone size, whereas the DNA furnished D and trimming. This sample has about 170,000 clones, with roughly 84% found just once.

Sequencing was carried out using peripheral blood. This TCR came from a man aged 70 or older with active or convalescent COVID-19. The chain joins TRBV25-1 to TRBJ1-2; 7 nucleotides agree with TRBD1. In DNA, the CDR3 is TGTGCCAGCCAGGACAGGTGGACGGGCTACACCTTC. Residues: CASQDRWTGYTF.